This TCR beta chain was recorded in a study of T cells in Graves' hyperthyroidism and ophthalmopathy. RNA transcripts provided the source from which TCR beta CDR3 regions were amplified. TCR CDR3 regions were first amplified by RT-PCR with HTBI primers. TCRdb redid the calling of the multiplex PCR reads with MiXCR, one entry per CDR3 protein. The sample carries 350,000 to 400,000 distinct CDR3 sequences, approximately 20% recorded once. There are many counts of this clonotype. Trimming took 0 bases from V and 1 from J, leaving 6 bases between them. The CDR3 is 14 residues long. Per the germline V gene, CDR1 is SNHLY and CDR2 is FYNNEI.

The chain links TRBV2 to TRBJ1-1; D is uncertain. Sequenced: blood. The clonotype originates from a woman between 18 and 29 years old with Graves' hyperthyroidism. CDR3 nucleotide sequence: TGTGCCAGCAGTGAAGCGCTTAGGAACACTGAAGCTTTCTTT. Translated: CASSEALRNTEAFF.